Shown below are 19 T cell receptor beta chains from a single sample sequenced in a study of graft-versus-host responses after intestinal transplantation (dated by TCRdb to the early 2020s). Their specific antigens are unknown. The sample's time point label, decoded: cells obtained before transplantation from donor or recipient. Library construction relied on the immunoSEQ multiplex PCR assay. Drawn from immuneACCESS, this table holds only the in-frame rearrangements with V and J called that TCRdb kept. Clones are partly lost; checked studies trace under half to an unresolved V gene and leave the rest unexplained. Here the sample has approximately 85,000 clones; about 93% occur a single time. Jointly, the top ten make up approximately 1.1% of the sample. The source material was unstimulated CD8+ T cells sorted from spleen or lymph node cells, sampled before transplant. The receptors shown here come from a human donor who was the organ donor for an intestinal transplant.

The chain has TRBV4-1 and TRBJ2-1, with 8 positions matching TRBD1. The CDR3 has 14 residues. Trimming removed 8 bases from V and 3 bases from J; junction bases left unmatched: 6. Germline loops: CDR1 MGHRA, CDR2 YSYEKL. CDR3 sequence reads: CASGHRGDYNEQFF. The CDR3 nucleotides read TGCGCCAGCGGACACAGGGGGGACTACAATGAGCAGTTCTTC.

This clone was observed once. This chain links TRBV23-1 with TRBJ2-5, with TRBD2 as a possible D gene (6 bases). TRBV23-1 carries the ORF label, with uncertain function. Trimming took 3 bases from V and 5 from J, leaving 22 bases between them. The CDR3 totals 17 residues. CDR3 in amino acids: CASSHPHSGGRRETQYF. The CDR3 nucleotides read TGCGCCAGCAGTCACCCTCATAGCGGAGGCCGTCGGGAGACCCAGTACTTC.

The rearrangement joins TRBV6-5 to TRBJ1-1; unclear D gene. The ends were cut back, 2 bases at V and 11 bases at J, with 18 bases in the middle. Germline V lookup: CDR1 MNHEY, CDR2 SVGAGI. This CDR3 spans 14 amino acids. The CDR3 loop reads CASSYVGVEGAAFF. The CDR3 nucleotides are TGTGCCAGCAGTTACGTGGGTGTGGAGGGAGCGGCTTTCTTT.

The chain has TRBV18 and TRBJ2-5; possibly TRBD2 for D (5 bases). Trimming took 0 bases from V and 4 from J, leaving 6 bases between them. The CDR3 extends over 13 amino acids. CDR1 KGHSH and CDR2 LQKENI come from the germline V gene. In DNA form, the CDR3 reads TGTGCCAGCTCACCACCGGGAGTAGAGACCCAGTACTTC. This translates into CASSPPGVETQYF.

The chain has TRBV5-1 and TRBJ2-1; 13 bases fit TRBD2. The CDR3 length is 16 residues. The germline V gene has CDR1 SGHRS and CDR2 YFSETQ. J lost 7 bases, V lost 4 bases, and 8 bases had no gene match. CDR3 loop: CASSASQTSGRNEQFF. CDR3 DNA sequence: TGCGCCAGCAGCGCCTCGCAGACTAGCGGGAGGAATGAGCAGTTCTTC.

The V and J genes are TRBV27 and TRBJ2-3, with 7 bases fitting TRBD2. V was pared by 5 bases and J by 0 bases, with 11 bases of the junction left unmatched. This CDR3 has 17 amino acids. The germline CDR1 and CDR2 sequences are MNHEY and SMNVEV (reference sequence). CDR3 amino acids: CASSPRPSGPSTDTQYF. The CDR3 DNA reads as TGTGCCAGCAGTCCCCGCCCTAGCGGCCCTAGCACAGATACGCAGTATTTT.

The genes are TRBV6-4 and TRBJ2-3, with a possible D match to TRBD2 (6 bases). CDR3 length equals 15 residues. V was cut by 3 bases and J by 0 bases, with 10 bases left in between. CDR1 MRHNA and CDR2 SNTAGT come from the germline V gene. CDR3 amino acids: CASSEGSGSTDTQYF. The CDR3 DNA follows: TGTGCCAGCAGTGAGGGAAGCGGGAGCACAGATACGCAGTATTTT.

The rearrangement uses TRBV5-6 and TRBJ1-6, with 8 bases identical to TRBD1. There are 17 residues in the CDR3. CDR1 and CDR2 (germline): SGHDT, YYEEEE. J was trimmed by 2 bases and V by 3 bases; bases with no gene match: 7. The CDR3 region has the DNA TGTGCCAGCAGCTCTCCAACAGGGGGAGCCTATAATTCACCCCTCCACTTT. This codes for CASSSPTGGAYNSPLHF.

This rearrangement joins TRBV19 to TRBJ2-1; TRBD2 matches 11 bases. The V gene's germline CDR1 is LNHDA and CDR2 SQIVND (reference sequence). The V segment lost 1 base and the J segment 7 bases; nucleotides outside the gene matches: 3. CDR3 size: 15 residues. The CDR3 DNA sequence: TGTGCCAGTAGTATAGGACTAGCGGGACTTAATGAGCAGTTCTTC. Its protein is CASSIGLAGLNEQFF. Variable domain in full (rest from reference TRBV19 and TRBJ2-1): DGGITQSPKYLFRKEGQNVTLSCEQNLNHDAMYWYRQDPGQGLRLIYYSQIVNDFQKGDIAEGYSVSREKKESFPLTVTSAQKNPTAFYLCASSIGLAGLNEQFFGPGTRLTVL.

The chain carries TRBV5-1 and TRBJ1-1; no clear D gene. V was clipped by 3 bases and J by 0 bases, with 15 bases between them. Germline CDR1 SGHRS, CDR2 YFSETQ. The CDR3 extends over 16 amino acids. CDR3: CASSSAREVMNTEAFF. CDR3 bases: TGCGCCAGCAGCTCGGCTCGGGAGGTCATGAACACTGAAGCTTTCTTT.

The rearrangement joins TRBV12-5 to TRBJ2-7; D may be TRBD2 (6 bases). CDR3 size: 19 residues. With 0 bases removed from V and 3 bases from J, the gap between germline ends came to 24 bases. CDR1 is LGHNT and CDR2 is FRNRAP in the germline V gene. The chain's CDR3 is CASGLVQGRRSQGFYEQYF. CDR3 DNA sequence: TGTGCTAGTGGTTTGGTACAAGGGAGGAGGAGTCAGGGTTTCTACGAGCAGTACTTC.

Here the CDR3 reads CAWIEDTGNTIYF. The CDR3 DNA reads TGTGCCTGGATTGAGGACACAGGAAACACCATATATTTT. The chain employs TRBV30 and TRBJ1-3, with D perhaps TRBD1 (5 bases). Trimming removed 4 bases at V and 4 bases at J, with 11 bases between. Germline CDR1 and CDR2: GTSNPN and SVGIG (reference sequence). The CDR3 totals 13 residues.

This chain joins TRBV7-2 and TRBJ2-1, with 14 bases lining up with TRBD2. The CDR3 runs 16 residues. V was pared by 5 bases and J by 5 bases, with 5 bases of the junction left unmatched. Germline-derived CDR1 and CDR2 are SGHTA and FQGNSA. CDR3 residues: CASSPRLAGGNNEQFF. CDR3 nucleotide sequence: TGTGCCAGCAGCCCGCGACTAGCGGGGGGGAACAATGAGCAGTTCTTC.

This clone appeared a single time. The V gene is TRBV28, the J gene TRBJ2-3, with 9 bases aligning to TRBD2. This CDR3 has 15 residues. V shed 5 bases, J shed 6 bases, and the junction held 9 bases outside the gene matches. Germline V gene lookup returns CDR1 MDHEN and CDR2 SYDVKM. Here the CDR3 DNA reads TGTGCCAGCAGTCCGGGACTAGCTATCGCTGATACGCAGTATTTT. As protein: CASSPGLAIADTQYF.

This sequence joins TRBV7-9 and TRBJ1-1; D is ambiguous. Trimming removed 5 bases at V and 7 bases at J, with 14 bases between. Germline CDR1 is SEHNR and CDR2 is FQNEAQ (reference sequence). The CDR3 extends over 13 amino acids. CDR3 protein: CASSLLPGLEAFF. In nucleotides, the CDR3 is TGTGCCAGCAGCCTTCTTCCCGGTCTTGAAGCTTTCTTT.

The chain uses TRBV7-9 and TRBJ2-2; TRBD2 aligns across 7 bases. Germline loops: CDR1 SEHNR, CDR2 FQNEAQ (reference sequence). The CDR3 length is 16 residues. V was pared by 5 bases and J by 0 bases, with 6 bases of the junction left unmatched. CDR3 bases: TGTGCCAGCAGCCCTCTGACTAGCCCGAACACCGGGGAGCTGTTTTTT. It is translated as CASSPLTSPNTGELFF.

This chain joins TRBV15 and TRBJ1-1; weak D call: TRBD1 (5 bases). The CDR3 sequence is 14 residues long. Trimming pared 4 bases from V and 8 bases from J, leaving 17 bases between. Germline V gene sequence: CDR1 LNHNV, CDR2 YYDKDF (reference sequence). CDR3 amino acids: CATSTGQGLEEAFF. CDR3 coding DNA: TGTGCCACCAGCACCGGGCAGGGCTTAGAAGAAGCTTTCTTT.

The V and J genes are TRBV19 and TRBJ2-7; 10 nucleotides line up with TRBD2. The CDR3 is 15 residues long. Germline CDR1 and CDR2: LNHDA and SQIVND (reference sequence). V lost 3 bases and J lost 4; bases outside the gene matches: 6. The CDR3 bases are TGTGCCAGTAGTATGGGTAGCGGGGGGAGTTACGAGCAGTACTTC. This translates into CASSMGSGGSYEQYF.

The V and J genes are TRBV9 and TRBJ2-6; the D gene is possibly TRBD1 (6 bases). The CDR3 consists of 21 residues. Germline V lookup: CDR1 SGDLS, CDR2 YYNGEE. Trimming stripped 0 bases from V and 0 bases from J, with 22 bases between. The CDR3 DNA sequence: TGTGCCAGCAGCGTAGGGTCGGGCGTCCGACAGGTTGGCTCTGGGGCCAACGTCCTGACTTTC. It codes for CASSVGSGVRQVGSGANVLTF.